The 18 T cell receptor beta chains below were found in one sample sequenced in a study of CD8+CD57+ T cells in acquired aplastic anemia. Patients who underwent sequencing had shown CD8+CD57+ cell expansion by flow cytometry. Genomic DNA, serving as template, underwent TCR beta VDJ and CDR3 profiling. MiXCR, run by TCRdb on the reads, gives a single entry per CDR3 protein. The data contain about 170,000 distinct CDR3 sequences, 40% to 55% of them singletons. Sample: sorted CD4+, CD8+, or CD8+CD57+ T cells (not recorded which) from PBMCs. The receptors shown here come from a human donor with aplastic anemia.

This clonotype appeared many times. This chain connects TRBV9 to TRBJ2-3; 8 bases agree with TRBD2. The CDR3 is 15 amino acids. V shed 2 bases, J shed 3 bases, and the junction held 5 bases outside the gene matches. Germline CDR1 SGDLS, CDR2 YYNGEE. The CDR3 nucleotides read TGTGCCAGCAGCGTTCAAGCGGGGGAGACAGATACGCAGTATTTT. Amino acids: CASSVQAGETDTQYF. The full variable domain, its missing parts supplied by reference TRBV9 and TRBJ2-3, is DSGVTQTPKHLITATGQRVTLRCSPRSGDLSVYWYQQSLDQGLQFLIQYYNGEERAKGNILERFSAQQFPDLHSELNLSSLELGDSALYFCASSVQAGETDTQYFGPGTRLTVL.

The table lists this clonotype with many counts. The chain has TRBV7-2 and TRBJ1-4; maybe TRBD1 (6 bases). Germline loops: CDR1 SGHTA, CDR2 FQGNSA. Trimming stripped 5 bases from V and 8 bases from J, with 12 bases between. There are 13 residues in the CDR3. In nucleotides, the CDR3 is TGTGCCAGCAGCACCAGGGGTGGGGAAAAACTGTTTTTT. Protein: CASSTRGGEKLFF.

The chain has TRBV20-1 and TRBJ1-1; no clear D. The CDR3 loop spans 11 amino acids. Germline V gene data show CDR1 as DFQATT and CDR2 as SNEGSKA (reference sequence). The CDR3 protein is CSVHQTTGAFF. In DNA, the CDR3 is TGCAGCGTCCACCAAACGACTGGGGCTTTCTTT.

This clonotype is deemed medium-sized (0.01 to 0.1%). The chain joins TRBV15 to TRBJ2-7; D is ambiguous. The ends were cut back, 1 base at V and 0 bases at J, with 13 bases in the middle. This CDR3 is 16 amino acids long. Per germline, CDR1 LNHNV and CDR2 YYDKDF (reference sequence). The CDR3 coding sequence is TGTGCCACCAGCAGAGTGATGACGGGCGGCTCCTACGAGCAGTACTTC. This sequence encodes CATSRVMTGGSYEQYF.

Notes on this clonotype: One end of the junction is discordant with germline, which a read error may explain. This chain links TRBV7-2 with TRBJ2-5; TRBD2 might be the D (5 bases). The CDR3 extends over 12 amino acids. Per the germline V gene, CDR1 is SGHTA and CDR2 is FQGNSA. The DNA of the CDR3 is TGTTCCAGCTCCCTACATGGGGAGACTCAGTACTTC. As protein: CSSSLHGETQYF. Looking up the rest from reference TRBV7-2 and TRBJ2-5 gives the full variable domain: GAGVSQSPSNKVTEKGKDVELRCDPISGHTALYWYRQSLGQGLEFLIYFQGNSAPDKSGLPSDRFSAERTGGSVSTLTIQRTQQEDSAVYLCSSSLHGETQYFGPGTRLLVL.

At least ten counts were recorded for this clonotype. The chain employs TRBV9 and TRBJ2-2, with 11 bases fitting TRBD2. Germline loops: CDR1 SGDLS, CDR2 YYNGEE. J gave up 1 base and V 2 bases, and 1 base lay outside the gene matches. This CDR3 comprises 16 residues. The CDR3 region is CASSVGLAGNTGELFF. The DNA of the CDR3 is TGTGCCAGCAGCGTTGGACTAGCGGGGAACACCGGGGAGCTGTTTTTT.

The CDR3 coding sequence is TGTGCCATCAGCGTGGTAAATCACAATGAGCAGTTCTTC. Its translation: CAISVVNHNEQFF. This chain connects TRBV10-3 to TRBJ2-1; D not resolved. CDR1 and CDR2 (germline): ENHRY, SYGVKD. CDR3 length: 13 residues. Trimming took off 6 bases at V and 5 bases at J, with 11 bases between the two ends.

The chain combines TRBV25-1 with TRBJ2-1, with TRBD1 identical over 7 bases. The CDR3 spans 15 residues. V shed 4 bases and J 9 bases; nucleotides not matched to a gene: 12. The germline V gene has CDR1 MGHDK and CDR2 SYGVNS. The CDR3 region has the DNA TGTGCCAGCAGTGGGAAGGGGACAGATAGAGGTGAGCAGTTCTTC. It codes for CASSGKGTDRGEQFF. The full variable domain, rest sourced from reference TRBV25-1 and TRBJ2-1, is EADIYQTPRYLVIGTGKKITLECSQTMGHDKMYWYQQDPGMELHLIHYSYGVNSTEKGDLSSESTVSRIRTEHFPLTLESARPSHTSQYLCASSGKGTDRGEQFFGPGTRLTVL.

This clonotype was counted between two and nine times. The chain couples TRBV5-4 to TRBJ2-2, with unresolved D. This CDR3 contains 16 residues. The germline V gene encodes CDR1 SGHNT and CDR2 YYREEE (reference sequence). Trimming shortened V by 0 bases and J by 0 bases, and 9 bases separated the two germline ends. This chain's CDR3 is CASSLDPGANTGELFF. In DNA, the CDR3 is TGTGCCAGCAGCTTGGATCCAGGCGCGAACACCGGGGAGCTGTTTTTT.

The chain has TRBV25-1 and TRBJ2-1; TRBD2 might be the D (6 bases). V dropped 4 bases and J dropped 8 bases, with 9 bases sitting between them. Germline V CDR1 and CDR2: MGHDK, SYGVNS. CDR3 size: 12 residues. CDR3 nucleotides: TGTGCCAGCAGTGCCGGCGGGGATGAGCAGTTCTTC. Its protein product is CASSAGGDEQFF.

Many counts were recorded for this clonotype. This rearrangement joins TRBV29-1 to TRBJ1-1; D not resolved. This CDR3 is 11 amino acids long. Germline V gene data show CDR1 as SQVTM and CDR2 as ANQGSEA. Trimming pared 4 bases from V and 5 bases from J, leaving 8 bases between. The DNA for the CDR3 is TGCAGCGTTGCGTGGGGTACTGAAGCTTTCTTT. As protein: CSVAWGTEAFF. Full variable domain (outside the CDR3, taken from reference TRBV29-1 and TRBJ1-1): SAVISQKPSRDICQRGTSLTIQCQVDSQVTMMFWYRQQPGQSLTLIATANQGSEATYESGFVIDKFPISRPNLTFSTLTVSNMSPEDSSIYLCSVAWGTEAFFGQGTRLTVV.

This clonotype has at least ten counts. The chain couples TRBV2 to TRBJ1-5; perhaps TRBD1 as D (5 bases). Trimming pared 8 bases from V and 5 bases from J, leaving 10 bases between. Per germline, CDR1 SNHLY and CDR2 FYNNEI. The CDR3 spans 12 residues. Written as DNA, the CDR3 is TGTGCCAGCGAGGGGAGGGATCAGCCCCAGCATTTT. Amino acids: CASEGRDQPQHF.

CDR3 region: CASSGWTGALTSGANVLTF. The CDR3 region has the DNA TGTGCCAGCAGTGGATGGACAGGGGCCCTAACCTCCGGGGCCAACGTCCTGACTTTC. This chain joins TRBV25-1 and TRBJ2-6; 9 positions agree with TRBD1. The V gene's germline CDR1 is MGHDK and CDR2 SYGVNS. The V gene end was trimmed by 4 bases and the J gene end by 4 bases; junction bases not matched to a gene: 14. The CDR3 totals 19 residues.

This clonotype came up many times. The V and J genes are TRBV6-6 and TRBJ1-4, with TRBD1 matching 7 bases. The junction had 6 bases not matched to a gene; V was cut back by 0 bases and J by 8 bases. CDR3 length: 15 amino acids. CDR1 is MNHNY and CDR2 is SVGAGI in the germline V gene (reference sequence). CDR3 amino acids: CASSYSSGQHEKLFF. For the CDR3, the DNA is TGTGCCAGCAGTTACTCTTCGGGACAGCACGAAAAACTGTTTTTT.

The gene calls are TRBV7-9 and TRBJ2-5; the D call may be TRBD1 or TRBD2 (6 bases each). The CDR3 consists of 13 residues. Trimming cost V 6 bases and J 5 bases, with 13 bases left between them. Germline CDR1 is SEHNR and CDR2 is FQNEAQ (reference sequence). CDR3 in DNA: TGTGCCAGCAGGTCGGGGGCCCGTGAGACCCAGTACTTC. It translates to CASRSGARETQYF.

This clonotype occurred a few times. The chain links TRBV25-1 to TRBJ2-1; D is perhaps TRBD2 (6 bases). V lost 1 base to trimming and J lost 3 bases, with 22 bases between them. The CDR3 is 19 residues long. CDR1 is MGHDK and CDR2 is SYGVNS in the germline V gene. The CDR3: CASSELGGTGLANYNEQFF. The CDR3 nucleotides are TGTGCCAGCAGTGAATTGGGCGGTACTGGGCTAGCGAACTACAATGAGCAGTTCTTC.

This clonotype was counted once. The V call is TRBV29-1, the J call TRBJ2-7; D call uncertain. Trimming removed 3 bases at V and 4 bases at J, with 7 bases between. Germline V gene data show CDR1 as SQVTM and CDR2 as ANQGSEA. This CDR3 region has 11 residues. This chain's CDR3 is CSVDVSYEQYF. The CDR3 bases are TGCAGCGTTGATGTTTCTTACGAGCAGTACTTC.

The chain links TRBV14 to TRBJ2-1, with D perhaps TRBD2 (6 bases). The CDR3 has 16 amino acids. Germline V lookup: CDR1 SGHDN, CDR2 FVKESK. V lost 7 bases and J 4 bases, leaving 20 bases between the germline ends. The CDR3 loop reads CASTPSGFSPYNEQFF. CDR3 nucleotides: TGTGCCAGCACCCCCAGCGGGTTCTCCCCTTACAATGAGCAGTTCTTC.